These 5 T cell receptor beta chains originate from one sample sequenced in a study of response to subunit inactivated influenza vaccine. In TCRdb, the RT-PCR reads were re-called with MiXCR into one record per CDR3 protein. The sample carries 500,000 to 650,000 distinct CDR3 sequences, less than 8% recorded once. The sample in question was PBMCs from blood, obtained around 25 months after vaccination. Receptor source: a man between 50 and 69 years old who received an inactivated influenza vaccine.

This clonotype was seen a few times. The chain links TRBV10-3 to TRBJ2-5, with 8 bases lining up with TRBD1. After removal of 10 bases from V and 4 bases from J, the junction contained 8 bases not matched to a gene. Germline V lookup: CDR1 ENHRY, CDR2 SYGVKD. The CDR3 runs 13 residues. This CDR3 is CATWTGFLETQYF. CDR3 sequence (DNA): TGTGCCACCTGGACAGGGTTTCTAGAGACCCAGTACTTC.

This clonotype was seen only a few times. V gene TRBV27 combines with J gene TRBJ2-7, with TRBD2 identical over 11 bases. Germline V gene data show CDR1 as MNHEY and CDR2 as SMNVEV (reference sequence). With V trimmed by 6 bases and J by 5 bases, 3 bases remained unmatched. This CDR3 has 13 amino acids. The CDR3 DNA reads as TGTGCCAGCAGACTAGCGGGAGCTGACGAGCAGTACTTC. This gives the protein CASRLAGADEQYF.

This clonotype was seen a handful of times. The chain joins TRBV6-1 to TRBJ1-4; D ambiguous. The V gene lost 5 bases and the J gene lost 7 bases, with 20 bases spanning the gap. Per germline, CDR1 MNHNS and CDR2 SASEGT. The CDR3 totals 16 residues. The CDR3 region is CASSSYVGVRSEKLFF. As DNA, the CDR3 is TGTGCCAGCAGTAGTTACGTCGGGGTGAGAAGTGAAAAACTGTTTTTT.

This clonotype was observed at least ten times. This chain uses TRBV4-3 with TRBJ2-1; unclear D gene. V was clipped by 1 base and J by 3 bases, with 10 bases between them. CDR1 and CDR2 from the germline V gene are LGHNA and YSLEER. The CDR3 totals 15 residues. The CDR3 loop reads CASSQGQLYYNEQFF. CDR3 coding DNA: TGCGCCAGCAGCCAAGGACAACTTTACTACAATGAGCAGTTCTTC.

The genes are TRBV9 and TRBJ2-3; 8 bases are shared with TRBD1. The CDR3 loop spans 16 amino acids. Per the germline V gene, CDR1 is SGDLS and CDR2 is YYNGEE. V lost 3 bases to trimming and J lost 3 bases; unmatched junction nucleotides: 9. The CDR3 loop is CASSAAGQGATDTQYF. In nucleotides, the CDR3 is TGTGCCAGCAGCGCCGCGGGTCAGGGGGCTACAGATACGCAGTATTTT.